The clone carrying this T cell receptor (beta chain) came up many times. Its antigen is still unknown. Germline CDR1 is KGHDR and CDR2 is SFDVKD. There are 16 residues in the CDR3. The V end was cut by 1 base, the J end by 7 bases, with 15 bases between. The data stem from a study of identical twins. Study-wide results and caveats: Insertions ran lower in abundant cord blood beta clonotypes, though not in memory repertoires.

TCRdb re-called the 5' RACE reads through MiXCR, storing one row per CDR3 protein. Found here are fewer than 800,000 distinct CDR3 sequences, around 7.4% of them singletons; the top ten hold around 1.6%. This sample also appeared in a second study, on yellow fever vaccine responses in identical twins.

The V and J genes are TRBV24-1 and TRBJ2-2; a weak D match, TRBD1 (6 bases). This clonotype originated in a woman aged 18 to 35 in good health. The sequencing input was PBMCs. CDR3 protein: CATSDLTHRADGELFF. As DNA, the CDR3 is TGTGCCACCAGTGATTTAACCCACAGGGCCGACGGGGAGCTGTTTTTT.